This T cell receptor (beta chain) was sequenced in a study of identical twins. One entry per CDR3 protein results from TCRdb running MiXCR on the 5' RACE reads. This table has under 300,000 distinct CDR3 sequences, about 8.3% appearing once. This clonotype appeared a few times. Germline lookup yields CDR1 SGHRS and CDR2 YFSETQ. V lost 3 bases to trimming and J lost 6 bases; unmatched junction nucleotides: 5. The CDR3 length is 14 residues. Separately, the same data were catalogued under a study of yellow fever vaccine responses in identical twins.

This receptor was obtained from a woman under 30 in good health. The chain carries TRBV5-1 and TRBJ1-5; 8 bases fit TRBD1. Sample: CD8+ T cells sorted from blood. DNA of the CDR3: TGCGCCAGCAGCTCTGGACAGGGATCTCAGCCCCAGCATTTT. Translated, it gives CASSSGQGSQPQHF.